This T cell receptor (beta chain) stems from a study of shared clonotypes between healthy human individuals. CD45RO-negative, CCR7-selected cells formed the naive CD8 fraction, which excluded terminally differentiated effector memory CD45RA+ cells. The repertoire was sequenced with immunoSEQ multiplex PCR; TCRdb's copy has only in-frame clones and lacks some. The sample yields about 580,000 clones, roughly 98% seen once. This TCR was recovered from a man in his thirties or forties in good health. Sample: naive CD8+ T cells sorted from blood.

CDR3 sequence (DNA): TGCGCCAGCAGCTTGGGCCGGGAGGCAGATACGCAGTATTTT. Amino acids: CASSLGREADTQYF. The V call is TRBV5-1, the J call TRBJ2-3, with 7 bases matching TRBD2. The germline gives CDR1 SGHRS, CDR2 YFSETQ. V was clipped by 0 bases and J by 4 bases; unmatched bases: 2. The CDR3 totals 14 residues.